This passage covers 6 T cell receptor beta chains from one sample sequenced in a study of cytotoxic CD8 clonotypes in ibrutinib-treated CLL. Clones were read by immunoSEQ multiplex PCR, and TCRdb kept only the in-frame ones, dropping some. The sample has roughly 200,000 clones; roughly 77% are singletons. The sample consisted of PBMCs, taken after 12 months of ibrutinib treatment. Every receptor here comes from a human donor with chronic lymphocytic leukemia.

The V gene is TRBV2, the J gene TRBJ2-7; D perhaps matches TRBD2 (7 bases). The CDR3 runs 14 residues. In germline, CDR1 is SNHLY, CDR2 FYNNEI. The V gene lost 7 bases and the J gene lost 0 bases, with 13 bases spanning the gap. CDR3 sequence reads: CASKRRGASYEQYF. The CDR3 nucleotides are TGTGCCAGCAAACGACGGGGGGCCTCCTACGAGCAGTACTTC.

This clone has just one count. This chain connects TRBV5-1 to TRBJ2-7, with D unclear. The CDR3 is made up of 12 amino acids. The germline V and J ends were trimmed by 4 bases and 6 bases, with 11 bases remaining between them. Germline V CDR1 and CDR2: SGHRS, YFSETQ. DNA for the CDR3: TGCGCCAGCAGCCCGGACCGTTTCGAGCAGTACTTC. Residues: CASSPDRFEQYF.

This clone was seen only once. This sequence joins TRBV4-3 and TRBJ2-3; either TRBD1 or TRBD2 may fit D (5 bases each). V shed 0 bases and J shed 2 bases, with 21 bases lying between them. Germline lookup yields CDR1 LGHNA and CDR2 YSLEER. The CDR3 has 19 amino acids. CDR3 bases: TGCGCCAGCAGCCAAGAAGGCGAGTTTCGGGGCGGTTACACAGATACGCAGTATTTT. Translating it yields CASSQEGEFRGGYTDTQYF.

The chain couples TRBV7-9 to TRBJ1-2; no firm D call. The CDR3 extends over 12 amino acids. CDR1 is SEHNR and CDR2 is FQNEAQ in the germline V gene (reference sequence). V was pared by 4 bases and J by 8 bases, with 11 bases between. The CDR3 bases are TGTGCCAGCAGCTCTGGCGGTGGAGGCTACACCTTC. Protein sequence: CASSSGGGGYTF.

This chain joins TRBV18 and TRBJ2-7; 8 positions agree with TRBD2. Trimming took 3 bases from V and 5 from J; bases not matched to a gene: 9. CDR3 length: 15 residues. Germline CDR1 reads KGHSH; CDR2 reads LQKENI. As DNA, the CDR3 is TGTGCCAGCTCACCCCAGAGTAGCGGGACTGACGAGCAGTACTTC. It translates to CASSPQSSGTDEQYF.

In this sample, this clone turned up a few times. The rearrangement links TRBV27 to TRBJ1-2; D gene unclear. CDR1 MNHEY and CDR2 SMNVEV come from the germline V gene (reference sequence). This CDR3 has 10 amino acids. Trimming left V 5 bases short and J 4 bases short, with 2 bases between. The chain's CDR3 is CASSGYGYTF. Here the CDR3 DNA reads TGTGCCAGCAGTGGCTATGGCTACACCTTC.